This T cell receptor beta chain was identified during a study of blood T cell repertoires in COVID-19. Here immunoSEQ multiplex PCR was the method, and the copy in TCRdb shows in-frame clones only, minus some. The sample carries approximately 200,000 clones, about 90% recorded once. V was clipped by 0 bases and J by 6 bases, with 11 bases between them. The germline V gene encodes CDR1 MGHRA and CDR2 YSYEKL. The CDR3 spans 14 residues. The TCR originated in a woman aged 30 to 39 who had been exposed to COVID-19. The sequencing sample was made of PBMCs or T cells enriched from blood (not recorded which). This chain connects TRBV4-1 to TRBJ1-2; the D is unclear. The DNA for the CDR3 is TGCGCCAGCAGCCAAGATCAGTCCGGGGATGGCTACACCTTC. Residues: CASSQDQSGDGYTF.